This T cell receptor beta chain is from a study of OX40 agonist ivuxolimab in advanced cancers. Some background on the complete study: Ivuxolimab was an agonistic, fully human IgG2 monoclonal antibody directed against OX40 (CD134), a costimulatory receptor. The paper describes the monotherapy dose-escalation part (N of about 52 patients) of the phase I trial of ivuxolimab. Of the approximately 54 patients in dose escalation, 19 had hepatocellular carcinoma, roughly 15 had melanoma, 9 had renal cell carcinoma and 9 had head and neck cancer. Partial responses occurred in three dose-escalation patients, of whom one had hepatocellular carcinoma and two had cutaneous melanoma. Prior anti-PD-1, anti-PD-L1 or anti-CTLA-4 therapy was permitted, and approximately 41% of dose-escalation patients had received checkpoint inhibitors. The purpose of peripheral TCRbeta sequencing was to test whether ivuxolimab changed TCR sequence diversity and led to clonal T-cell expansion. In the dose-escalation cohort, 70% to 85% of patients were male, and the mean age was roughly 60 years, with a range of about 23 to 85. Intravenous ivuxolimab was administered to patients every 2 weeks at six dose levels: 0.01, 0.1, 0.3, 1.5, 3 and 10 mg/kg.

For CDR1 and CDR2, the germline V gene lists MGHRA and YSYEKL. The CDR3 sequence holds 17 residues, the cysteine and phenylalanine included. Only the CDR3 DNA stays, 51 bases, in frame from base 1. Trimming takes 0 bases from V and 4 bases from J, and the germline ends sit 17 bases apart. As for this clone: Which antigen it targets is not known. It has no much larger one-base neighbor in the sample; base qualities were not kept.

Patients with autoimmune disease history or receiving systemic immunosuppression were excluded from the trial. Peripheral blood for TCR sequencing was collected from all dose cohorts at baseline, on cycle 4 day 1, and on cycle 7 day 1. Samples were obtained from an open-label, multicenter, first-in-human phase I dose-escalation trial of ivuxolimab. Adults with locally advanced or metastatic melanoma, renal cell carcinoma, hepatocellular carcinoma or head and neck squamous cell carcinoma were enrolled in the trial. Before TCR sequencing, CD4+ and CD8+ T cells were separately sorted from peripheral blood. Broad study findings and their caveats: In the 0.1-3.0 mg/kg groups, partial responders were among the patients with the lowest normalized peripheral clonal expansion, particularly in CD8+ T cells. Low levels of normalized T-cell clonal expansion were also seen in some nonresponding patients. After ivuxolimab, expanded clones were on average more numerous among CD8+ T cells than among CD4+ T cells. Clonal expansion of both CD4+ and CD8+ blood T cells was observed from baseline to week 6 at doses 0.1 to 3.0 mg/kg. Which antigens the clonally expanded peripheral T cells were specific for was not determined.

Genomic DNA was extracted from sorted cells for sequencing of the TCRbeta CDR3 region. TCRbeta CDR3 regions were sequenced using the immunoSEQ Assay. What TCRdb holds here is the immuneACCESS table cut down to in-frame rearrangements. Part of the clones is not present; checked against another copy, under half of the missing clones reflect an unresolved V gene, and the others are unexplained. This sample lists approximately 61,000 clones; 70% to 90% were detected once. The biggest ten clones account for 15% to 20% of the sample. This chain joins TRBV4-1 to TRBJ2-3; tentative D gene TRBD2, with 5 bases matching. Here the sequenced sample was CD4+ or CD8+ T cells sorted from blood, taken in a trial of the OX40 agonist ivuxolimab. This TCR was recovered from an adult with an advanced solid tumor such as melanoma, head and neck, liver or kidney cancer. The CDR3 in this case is CASSQDGDYRAPDTQYF. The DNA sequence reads TGCGCCAGCAGCCAAGACGGGGATTACCGTGCCCCAGATACGCAGTATTTT.